The 22 T cell receptor beta chains given below trace back to one sample, sequenced in a study of post-analysis software for immune sequencing data (dated by TCRdb to between 2015 and 2017). Results and caveats for the whole study, not just this receptor: Patients showed significantly higher frequencies than controls for roughly five TRBV segments, among them TRBV5-6, TRBV5-1 and TRBV20-1.

Libraries were constructed by PCR. Instrument used: Illumina HiSeq 2500. To reduce PCR and sequencing biases, unique molecular identifiers were incorporated into the TCR beta cDNA libraries. Clones were called with MiXCR by TCRdb after fastp trimmed the public reads at Q25, and only in-frame beta chains were retained. Every distinct CDR3 protein forms one entry, paired with its most common genes and DNA. For this sample there are about 620,000 distinct CDR3 sequences; 44% appear just once. The top ten hold 1.5% to 2% of the sample. Their antigen targets remain unknown. Sequences were obtained from blood. The receptors were gathered from a girl aged 5 to 17 with multiple sclerosis.

This sequence joins TRBV4-1 and TRBJ2-5; the match to TRBD2 covers 11 bases. Germline V gene lookup returns CDR1 MGHRA and CDR2 YSYEKL. The CDR3 is 17 amino acids. Trimming took 4 bases from V and 4 from J; bases not matched to a gene: 11. CDR3 bases: TGCGCCAGCAGCCCTTCGGCCCTAGCGGGGGGCCCAGAGACCCAGTACTTC. Translated, it gives CASSPSALAGGPETQYF.

This chain connects TRBV5-6 to TRBJ1-2; TRBD1 matches 8 bases. Trimming cost V 3 bases and J 4 bases; bases outside gene matches: 5. The germline CDR1 and CDR2 sequences are SGHDT and YYEEEE. The length of the CDR3 is 14 residues. The CDR3 loop is CASSSATGAYGYTF. CDR3 bases: TGTGCCAGCAGCTCAGCGACAGGGGCCTATGGCTACACCTTC.

The rearrangement links TRBV28 to TRBJ2-4; D perhaps matches TRBD2 (5 bases). Trimming shortened V by 1 base and J by 13 bases, and 8 bases separated the two germline ends. This CDR3 comprises 11 residues. Germline V gene data show CDR1 as MDHEN and CDR2 as SYDVKM. As DNA, the CDR3 is TGTGCCAGCAGTTTATACTGGGAGCAGTACTTC. This gives the protein CASSLYWEQYF.

This clonotype was detected only once. This chain links TRBV2 with TRBJ2-3, with 14 bases that match TRBD2. Germline values: CDR1 SNHLY, CDR2 FYNNEI. J lost 2 bases, V lost 7 bases, and 5 bases had no gene match. CDR3 size: 16 residues. The CDR3 nucleotides are TGTGCCAGCATACGGACTAGCGGGAGGATCACAGATACGCAGTATTTT. It is translated as CASIRTSGRITDTQYF.

This chain links TRBV12-3 or TRBV12-4 with TRBJ2-1; 10 bases are a match to TRBD2. The V segment lost 7 bases and the J segment 10 bases; nucleotides outside the gene matches: 4. CDR3 length: 12 residues. The DNA for the CDR3 is TGTGCCAGCACCAGACTAGCGGGCGAGCAGTTCTTC. Translating gives CASTRLAGEQFF.

The rearrangement links TRBV7-8 to TRBJ2-1; TRBD2 matches 12 bases. Trimming cost V 1 base and J 8 bases; bases outside gene matches: 12. This CDR3 is built from 18 residues. CDR1 is SGHVS, CDR2 FQNEAQ, per germline. The CDR3 region has the DNA TGTGCCAGCAGCTTAGACGGACTAGCGGGGTTGGGGCGCCATGAGCAGTTCTTC. Translation gives CASSLDGLAGLGRHEQFF.

This clonotype was seen more than once but under ten times. The chain combines TRBV6-6 with TRBJ2-6; the D gene is possibly TRBD2 (5 bases). This CDR3 is built from 17 residues. CDR1 MNHNY and CDR2 SVGAGI come from the germline V gene (reference sequence). The germline V and J ends were trimmed by 4 bases and 4 bases, with 17 bases remaining between them. The CDR3 is CASSSSRGLAGANVLTF. In DNA form, the CDR3 reads TGTGCCAGCAGTTCTAGCCGTGGGTTAGCCGGGGCCAACGTCCTGACTTTC.

This clonotype appeared a few times. The rearrangement uses TRBV9 and TRBJ2-1; TRBD2 might be the D (6 bases). The CDR3 contains 16 residues. The germline CDR1 and CDR2 sequences are SGDLS and YYNGEE. V was clipped by 0 bases and J by 0 bases, with 10 bases between them. The CDR3 DNA reads TGTGCCAGCAGCGTAGCTGGGGGGTACTCCTACAATGAGCAGTTCTTC. Amino acids: CASSVAGGYSYNEQFF.

This clonotype was counted once. The genes are TRBV5-1 and TRBJ1-5; D possibly corresponds to TRBD1 (5 bases). V was cut by 1 base and J by 5 bases, with 13 bases left in between. This CDR3 has 15 amino acids. Germline loops: CDR1 SGHRS, CDR2 YFSETQ. The CDR3 loop reads CASSLTGQGHQPQHF. For the CDR3, the DNA is TGCGCCAGCAGCTTGACAGGTCAAGGCCATCAGCCCCAGCATTTT.

In this sample, this clonotype turned up a few times. The rearrangement links TRBV2 to TRBJ2-3; the D is unclear. The germline gives CDR1 SNHLY, CDR2 FYNNEI. V shed 4 bases and J shed 4 bases, with 9 bases lying between them. The CDR3 sequence is 13 residues long. CDR3: CASSGLRSDTQYF. Written as DNA, the CDR3 is TGTGCCAGCAGTGGATTACGGTCAGATACGCAGTATTTT. The full variable domain, completed using reference TRBV2 and TRBJ2-3, is EPEVTQTPSHQVTQMGQEVILRCVPISNHLYFYWYRQILGQKVEFLVSFYNNEISEKSEIFDDQFSVERPDGSNFTLKIRSTKLEDSAMYFCASSGLRSDTQYFGPGTRLTVL.

The chain recombines TRBV7-2 with TRBJ2-3; D is possibly TRBD2 (6 bases). The germline V gene has CDR1 SGHTA and CDR2 FQGNSA. The CDR3 covers 16 residues. V was clipped by 5 bases and J by 0 bases, with 15 bases between them. The CDR3 DNA reads TGTGCCAGCAGCCCGACGGGCGGGATTAGCACAGATACGCAGTATTTT. Translation gives CASSPTGGISTDTQYF.

This clonotype was found a few times. The J gene is TRBJ2-5, the V gene TRBV7-9; 10 bases line up with TRBD2. Trimming at V came to 4 bases and at J to 2 bases, leaving 7 bases not matched to a gene. Germline values: CDR1 SEHNR, CDR2 FQNEAQ (reference sequence). The CDR3 sequence is 16 residues long. The CDR3 region has the DNA TGTGCCAGCAGCTCATCACTAGCGGGGATTCAAGAGACCCAGTACTTC. As protein: CASSSSLAGIQETQYF.

This clonotype was counted once. The V call is TRBV3-1, the J call TRBJ1-1, with D maybe TRBD1 (6 bases). The CDR3 extends over 16 amino acids. Germline loops: CDR1 LGHDT, CDR2 YNNKEL (reference sequence). Trimming shortened V by 5 bases and J by 1 base, and 17 bases separated the two germline ends. The CDR3 DNA follows: TGTGCCAGCAGCGGGGGGGGCTTGGTGGGGAACACTGAAGCTTTCTTT. It codes for CASSGGGLVGNTEAFF.

As regards this clonotype: This is likely a read error, given that the CDR3 carries no conserved phenylalanine or tryptophan at its end. The V call is TRBV9, the J call TRBJ2-5, with 10 nucleotides matching TRBD2. From germline, CDR1 is SGDLS and CDR2 YYNGEE. CDR3 size: 16 residues. With 0 bases clipped from V and 4 bases from J, the junction kept 6 bases outside the gene matches. The CDR3 nucleotides read TGTGCCAGCAGCGTAGAAGCTAGCGGGGGAGCAGAGACCCAGTACGTC. Amino acids: CASSVEASGGAETQYV.

There are a few counts of this clonotype. J is TRBJ2-3 and V is TRBV12-3 or TRBV12-4; D may be TRBD1 or TRBD2 (6 bases each). The CDR3 has 20 amino acids. Trimming took 7 bases from V and 6 from J, leaving 35 bases between them. The CDR3 loop is CASKRDRSGLILAPLDTQYF. The CDR3 DNA is TGTGCCAGCAAAAGAGACAGGAGTGGGCTGATACTAGCCCCGTTGGATACGCAGTATTTT.

This chain connects TRBV5-1 to TRBJ2-1; D not resolved. The germline gives CDR1 SGHRS, CDR2 YFSETQ. V was cut by 3 bases and J by 7 bases, with 11 bases left in between. This CDR3 contains 13 residues. CDR3 bases: TGCGCCAGCAGCTCGTCCCCCAAGAATGAGCAGTTCTTC. Translation gives CASSSSPKNEQFF.

This chain joins TRBV5-1 and TRBJ2-7; TRBD1 agrees at 10 bases. Germline V gives CDR1 SGHRS, CDR2 YFSETQ. The V segment lost 7 bases and the J segment 2 bases; nucleotides outside the gene matches: 9. The length of the CDR3 is 15 residues. This chain's CDR3 is CASSTMDRGTYEQYF. CDR3 coding DNA: TGCGCCAGCTCGACGATGGACAGGGGGACCTACGAGCAGTACTTC.

In this sample, this clonotype turned up a few times. V is TRBV7-3 and J is TRBJ2-5, with 9 bases fitting TRBD2. The CDR3 has 14 amino acids. V lost 5 bases and J lost 2; bases outside the gene matches: 3. Germline assignment: CDR1 SGHTA and CDR2 FQGTGA. CDR3 bases: TGTGCCAGCAGCCCTAGCGGGGATCAAGAGACCCAGTACTTC. Protein product: CASSPSGDQETQYF.

The DNA of the CDR3 is TGTGCCATCAGTGAGTCGTGGGGACACAATGAGCAGTTCTTC. Translated: CAISESWGHNEQFF. The V and J genes are TRBV10-3 and TRBJ2-1, with D tentatively TRBD1 or TRBD2 (5 bases each). V lost 0 bases, J lost 5 bases, and 8 bases lay in between. This CDR3 comprises 14 residues. Germline values: CDR1 ENHRY, CDR2 SYGVKD.

The chain is built from TRBV27 and TRBJ2-1; TRBD1 is a possible D gene (5 bases). CDR1 and CDR2 from the germline V gene are MNHEY and SMNVEV (reference sequence). V shed 3 bases and J shed 9 bases, with 24 bases lying between them. The CDR3 is 17 amino acids. CDR3 sequence (DNA): TGTGCCAGCAGTTTGTTAAACCAGGGTATCATACACATTGAGCAGTTCTTC. Its translation is CASSLLNQGIIHIEQFF.

The chain combines TRBV7-7 with TRBJ2-1; D gene unclear. Trimming pared 1 base from V and 9 bases from J, leaving 13 bases between. This CDR3 has 14 amino acids. Germline V lookup: CDR1 SSHAT, CDR2 FNYEAQ (reference sequence). The CDR3 DNA reads as TGTGCCAGCAGCTTAGGAGGCGGTCGCAGTGAGCAGTTCTTC. It yields the protein CASSLGGGRSEQFF. Full variable domain (remainder filled in from reference TRBV7-7 and TRBJ2-1): GAGVSQSPRYKVTKRGQDVTLRCDPISSHATLYWYQQALGQGPEFLTYFNYEAQPDKSGLPSDRFSAERPEGSISTLTIQRTEQRDSAMYRCASSLGGGRSEQFFGPGTRLTVL.

V is TRBV4-1 and J is TRBJ2-1; either TRBD1 or TRBD2 may supply D (5 bases each). Germline V gene data show CDR1 as MGHRA and CDR2 as YSYEKL. The CDR3 is 15 amino acids. The V gene lost 1 base and the J gene lost 9 bases, with 16 bases spanning the gap. The CDR3 nucleotides are TGCGCCAGCAGCCAAGGCCCTCGGGGCAACGGTGAGCAGTTCTTC. Its translation is CASSQGPRGNGEQFF.